This record looks at one T cell receptor beta chain sequence and its context. Its antigen has not been determined. No much larger clone exists at a distance of one base, and base qualities are not known. TCRbeta CDR3 regions were amplified from genomic DNA by means of the immunoSEQ Assay, a bias-controlled multiplex PCR. Per the original workflow: Nucleated cell counts per sample were estimated from amplification of reference gene primers within the assay. To quantify the absolute abundance of each unique TCRbeta CDR3 rearrangement, sequence reads were collapsed and filtered. For each sample, productive Simpson clonality was calculated as the square root of Simpson's diversity index over productive rearrangements. This is the immuneACCESS table as TCRdb keeps it, with only in-frame sequences that have V and J called. A part of the clones is gone; compared with another copy, unresolved V genes explain less than half, and the rest is unexplained. Clonal size and the V and J genes are those of that table, whereas D and trimming came from the DNA. Recorded for this sample are about 130,000 clones; more than 75% of them occurred a single time. The ten most abundant clones make up approximately 11% of the sample.

The source of the sample is a study of blood T cell repertoires in COVID-19 (dated by TCRdb to 2018 to 2020). In terms of the full investigation: The collaborator samples originated in the United States, Italy and Spain and spanned the acute and convalescent phases of COVID-19. The prospective study material was composed of cDNA or gDNA derived from T cells, B-cell-depleted T cells, or PBMCs. Subjects who had been exposed to COVID-19, were actively infected with it, or had recovered from it provided the deeply sampled blood TCRbeta repertoires that made up the dataset. The repertoires were made available in a free public database intended to serve as a resource for research on the immune response to SARS-CoV-2. The samples were drawn from the first 160 participants of the ongoing ImmuneRACE study and from roughly 1,300 subjects provided by 6 global collaborators. Nearly every sample came with metadata listing a de-identified subject ID, COVID-19 status, age in years and sex. Where HLA class I and class II types were available, the types were taken from metadata supplied by the sample provider, not from assay-based typing. Results and caveats for the whole study, not just this receptor: How much clinical and demographic metadata was included differed by source and by participant, and the metadata was provided uncurated.

A second Seattle source provided samples from volunteer blood donors who had recovered from COVID-19. Collaborating institutions collected whole blood in K2EDTA tubes following their own protocols. For TCRbeta analysis, collaborators shipped samples as frozen whole blood, isolated PBMCs, or DNA extracted from either of those sample types. The germline V gene encodes CDR1 GTSNPN and CDR2 SVGIG (reference sequence). The CDR3 covers 13 residues, taking in both the cysteine and the phenylalanine. Only the CDR3 DNA is retained, 39 bases long and in frame from the first base. V loses 8 bases of germline sequence and J loses 2 bases, and the interval between the two ends is 15 bases.

Sequencing was performed on peripheral blood. This chain joins TRBV30 to TRBJ1-2; TRBD1 is a possible D gene, resting on 5 matching bases. This TCR derives from a man between 60 and 70 years old who had recovered from COVID-19. The CDR3 here reads CAGHRSRNYGYTF. The nucleotide sequence is TGTGCCGGTCACAGGTCGAGAAACTATGGCTACACCTTC.